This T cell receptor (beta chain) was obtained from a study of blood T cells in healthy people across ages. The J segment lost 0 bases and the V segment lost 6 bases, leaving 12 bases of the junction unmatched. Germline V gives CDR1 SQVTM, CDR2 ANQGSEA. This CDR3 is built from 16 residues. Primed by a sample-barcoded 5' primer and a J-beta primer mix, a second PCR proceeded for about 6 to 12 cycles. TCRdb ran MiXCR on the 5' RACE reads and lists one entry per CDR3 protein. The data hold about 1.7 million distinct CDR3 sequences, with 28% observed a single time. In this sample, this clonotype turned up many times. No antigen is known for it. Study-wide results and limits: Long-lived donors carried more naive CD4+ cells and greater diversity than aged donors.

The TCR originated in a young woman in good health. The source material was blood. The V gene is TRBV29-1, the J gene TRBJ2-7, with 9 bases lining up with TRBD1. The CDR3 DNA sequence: TGCAGCGTCGAGATTACGGACAGGGGACTCTCCTACGAGCAGTACTTC. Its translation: CSVEITDRGLSYEQYF.